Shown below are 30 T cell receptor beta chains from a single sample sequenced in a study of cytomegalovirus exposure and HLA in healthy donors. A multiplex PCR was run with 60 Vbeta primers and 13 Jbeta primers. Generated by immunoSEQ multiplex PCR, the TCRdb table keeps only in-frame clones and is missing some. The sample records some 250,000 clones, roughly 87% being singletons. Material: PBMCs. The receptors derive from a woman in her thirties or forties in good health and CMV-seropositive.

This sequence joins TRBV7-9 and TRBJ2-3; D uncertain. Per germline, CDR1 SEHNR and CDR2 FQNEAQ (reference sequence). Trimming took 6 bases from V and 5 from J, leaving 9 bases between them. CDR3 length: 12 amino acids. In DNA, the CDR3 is TGTGCCAGCAGGGCCCTTGGAGATACGCAGTATTTT. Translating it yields CASRALGDTQYF.

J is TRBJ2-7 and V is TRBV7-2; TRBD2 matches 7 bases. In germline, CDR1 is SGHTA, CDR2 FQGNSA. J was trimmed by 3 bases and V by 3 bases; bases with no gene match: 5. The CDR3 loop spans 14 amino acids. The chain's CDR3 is CASSFSGINYEQYF. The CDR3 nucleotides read TGTGCCAGCAGCTTCAGCGGGATTAACTACGAGCAGTACTTC.

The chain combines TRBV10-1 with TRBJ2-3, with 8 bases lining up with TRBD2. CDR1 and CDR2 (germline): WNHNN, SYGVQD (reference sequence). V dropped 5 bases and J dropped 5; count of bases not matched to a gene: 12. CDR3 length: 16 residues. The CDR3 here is CASSPGVAGRLDTQYF. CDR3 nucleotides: TGCGCCAGCAGTCCCGGGGTAGCGGGACGGTTAGATACGCAGTATTTT.

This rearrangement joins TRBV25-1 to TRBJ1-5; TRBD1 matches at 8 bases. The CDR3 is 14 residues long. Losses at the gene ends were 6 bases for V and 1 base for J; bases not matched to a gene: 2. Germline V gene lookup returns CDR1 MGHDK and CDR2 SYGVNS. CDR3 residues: CASSGQGSNQPQHF. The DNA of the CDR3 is TGTGCCAGCAGCGGACAGGGAAGCAATCAGCCCCAGCATTTT.

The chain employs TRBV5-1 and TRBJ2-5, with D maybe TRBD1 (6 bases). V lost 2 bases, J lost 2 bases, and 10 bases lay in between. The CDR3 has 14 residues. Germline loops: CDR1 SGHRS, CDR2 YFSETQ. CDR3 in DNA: TGCGCCAGCAGCTTCACAGGGAAACAAGAGACCCAGTACTTC. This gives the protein CASSFTGKQETQYF.

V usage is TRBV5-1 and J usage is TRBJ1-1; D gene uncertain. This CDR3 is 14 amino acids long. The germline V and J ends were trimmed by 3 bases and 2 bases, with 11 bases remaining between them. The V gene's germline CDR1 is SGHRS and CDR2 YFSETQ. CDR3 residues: CASSSSTGNTEAFF. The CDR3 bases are TGCGCCAGCAGCTCCTCAACGGGAAACACTGAAGCTTTCTTT.

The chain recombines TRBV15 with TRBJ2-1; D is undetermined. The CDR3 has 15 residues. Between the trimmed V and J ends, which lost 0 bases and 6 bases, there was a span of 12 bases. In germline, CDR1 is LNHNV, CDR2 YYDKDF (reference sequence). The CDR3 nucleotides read TGTGCCACCAGCAGAGACCGCTCAGCAGGCAATGAGCAGTTCTTC. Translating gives CATSRDRSAGNEQFF. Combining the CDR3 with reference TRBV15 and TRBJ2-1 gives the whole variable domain DAMVIQNPRYQVTQFGKPVTLSCSQTLNHNVMYWYQQKSSQAPKLLFHYYDKDFNNEADTPDNFQSRRPNTSFCFLDIRSPGLGDTAMYLCATSRDRSAGNEQFFGPGTRLTVL.

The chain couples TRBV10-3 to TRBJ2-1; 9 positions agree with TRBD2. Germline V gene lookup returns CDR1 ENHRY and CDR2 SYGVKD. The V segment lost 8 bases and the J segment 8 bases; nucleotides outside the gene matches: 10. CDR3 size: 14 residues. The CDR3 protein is CAILRGRASDEQFF. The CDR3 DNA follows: TGTGCCATCCTACGCGGGAGGGCATCGGATGAGCAGTTCTTC.

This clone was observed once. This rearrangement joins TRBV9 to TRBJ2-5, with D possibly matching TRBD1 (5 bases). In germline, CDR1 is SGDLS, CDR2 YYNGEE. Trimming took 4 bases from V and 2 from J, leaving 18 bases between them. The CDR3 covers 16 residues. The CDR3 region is CASSRSRGFGQETQYF. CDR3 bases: TGTGCCAGCAGCCGTAGTAGGGGTTTTGGGCAAGAGACCCAGTACTTC.

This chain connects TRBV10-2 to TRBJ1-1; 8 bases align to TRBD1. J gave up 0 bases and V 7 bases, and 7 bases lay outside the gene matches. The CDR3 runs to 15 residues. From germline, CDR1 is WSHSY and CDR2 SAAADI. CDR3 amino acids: CASTRQGFMNTEAFF. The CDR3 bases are TGCGCCAGCACCAGACAGGGGTTCATGAACACTGAAGCTTTCTTT.

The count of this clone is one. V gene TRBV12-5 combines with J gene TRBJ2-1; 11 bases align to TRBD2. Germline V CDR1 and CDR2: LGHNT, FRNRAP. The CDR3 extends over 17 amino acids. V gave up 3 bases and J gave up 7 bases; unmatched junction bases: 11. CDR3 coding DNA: TGTGCTAGTGGTTTCCATCCCCTAGCGGGAGGTGGGAATGAGCAGTTCTTC. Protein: CASGFHPLAGGGNEQFF.

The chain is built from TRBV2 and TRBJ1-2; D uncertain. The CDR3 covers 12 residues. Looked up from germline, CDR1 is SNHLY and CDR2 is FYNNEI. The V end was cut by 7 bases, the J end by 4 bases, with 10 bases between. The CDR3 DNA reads TGTGCCAGCAAGGAGGCCCTCTATGGCTACACCTTC. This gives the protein CASKEALYGYTF.

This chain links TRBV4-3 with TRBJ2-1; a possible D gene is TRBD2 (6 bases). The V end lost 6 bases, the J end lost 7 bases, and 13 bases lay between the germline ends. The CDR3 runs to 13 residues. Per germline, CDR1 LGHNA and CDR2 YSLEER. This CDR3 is CASSVNGRNEQFF. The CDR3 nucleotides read TGCGCCAGCAGTGTCAATGGGAGGAATGAGCAGTTCTTC.

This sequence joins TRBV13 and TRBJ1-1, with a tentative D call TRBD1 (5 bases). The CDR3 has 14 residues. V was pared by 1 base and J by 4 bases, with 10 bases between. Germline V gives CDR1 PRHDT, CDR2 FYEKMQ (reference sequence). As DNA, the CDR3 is TGTGCCAGCAGCTTAGTGGGGGGAACCACTGAAGCTTTCTTT. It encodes CASSLVGGTTEAFF.

The CDR3 reads CASGLVLGGSQPQHF. The CDR3 bases are TGTGCTAGTGGTTTGGTATTAGGGGGTTCACAGCCCCAGCATTTT. The chain is built from TRBV12-5 and TRBJ1-5; D may be TRBD1 (6 bases). This CDR3 contains 15 residues. Trimming took 0 bases from V and 7 from J, leaving 13 bases between them. Per the germline V gene, CDR1 is LGHNT and CDR2 is FRNRAP.

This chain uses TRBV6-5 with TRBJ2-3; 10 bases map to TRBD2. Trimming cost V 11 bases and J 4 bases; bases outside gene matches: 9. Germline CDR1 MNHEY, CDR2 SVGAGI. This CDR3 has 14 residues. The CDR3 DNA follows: TGTGCCGGCCAGCGGGGGGGCCGGGCAGATACGCAGTATTTT. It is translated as CAGQRGGRADTQYF.

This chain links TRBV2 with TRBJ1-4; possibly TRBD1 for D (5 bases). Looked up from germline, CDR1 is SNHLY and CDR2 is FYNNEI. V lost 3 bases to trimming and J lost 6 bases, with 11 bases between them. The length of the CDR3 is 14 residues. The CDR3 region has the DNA TGTGCCAGCAGTGACGGGGGAGGAGATGAAAAACTGTTTTTT. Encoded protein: CASSDGGGDEKLFF. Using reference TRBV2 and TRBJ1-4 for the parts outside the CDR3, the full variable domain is EPEVTQTPSHQVTQMGQEVILRCVPISNHLYFYWYRQILGQKVEFLVSFYNNEISEKSEIFDDQFSVERPDGSNFTLKIRSTKLEDSAMYFCASSDGGGDEKLFFGSGTQLSVL.

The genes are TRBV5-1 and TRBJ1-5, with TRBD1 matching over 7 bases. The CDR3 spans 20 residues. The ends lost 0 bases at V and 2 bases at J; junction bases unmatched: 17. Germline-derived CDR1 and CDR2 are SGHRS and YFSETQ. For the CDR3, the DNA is TGCGCCAGCAGCTTGGCAGGGCGGGGGGACAGACTCGTGGGCAATCAGCCCCAGCATTTT. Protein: CASSLAGRGDRLVGNQPQHF.

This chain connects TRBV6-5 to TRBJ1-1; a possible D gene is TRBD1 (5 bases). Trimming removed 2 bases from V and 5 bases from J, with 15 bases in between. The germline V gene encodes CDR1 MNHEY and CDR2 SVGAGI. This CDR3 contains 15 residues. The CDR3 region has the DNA TGTGCCAGCAGTTACAGCCTGGGGCGCCGGACTGAAGCTTTCTTT. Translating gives CASSYSLGRRTEAFF.

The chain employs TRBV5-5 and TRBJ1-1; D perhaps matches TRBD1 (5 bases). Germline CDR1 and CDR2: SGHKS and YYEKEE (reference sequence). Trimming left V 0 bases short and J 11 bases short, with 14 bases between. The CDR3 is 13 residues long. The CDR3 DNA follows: TGTGCCAGCAGCTTGGGGGACGCGGGACGGGCTTTCTTT. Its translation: CASSLGDAGRAFF.

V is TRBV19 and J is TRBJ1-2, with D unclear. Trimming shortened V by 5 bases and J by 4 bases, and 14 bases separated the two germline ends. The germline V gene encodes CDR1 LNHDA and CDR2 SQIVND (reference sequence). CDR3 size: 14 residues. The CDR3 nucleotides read TGTGCCAGTAGTCTTAGATTTGCTCTCTATGGCTACACCTTC. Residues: CASSLRFALYGYTF.

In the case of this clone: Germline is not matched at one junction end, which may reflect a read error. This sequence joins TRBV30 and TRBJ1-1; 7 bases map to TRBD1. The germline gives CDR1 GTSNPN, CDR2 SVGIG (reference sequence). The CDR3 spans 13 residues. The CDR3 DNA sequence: TGTGCCTGGAGTGTCGGGACAGCCGGAATTCTGGTATTT. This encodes CAWSVGTAGILVF.

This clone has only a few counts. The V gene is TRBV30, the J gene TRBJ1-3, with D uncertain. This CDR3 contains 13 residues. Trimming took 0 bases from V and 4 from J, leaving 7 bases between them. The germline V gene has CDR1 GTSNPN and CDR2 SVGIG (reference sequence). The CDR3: CAWSVFTGNTIYF. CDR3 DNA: TGTGCCTGGAGTGTATTCACAGGAAACACCATATATTTT. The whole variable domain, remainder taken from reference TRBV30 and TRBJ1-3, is SQTIHQWPATLVQPVGSPLSLECTVEGTSNPNLYWYRQAAGRGLQLLFYSVGIGQISSEVPQNLSASRPQDRQFILSSKKLLLSDSGFYLCAWSVFTGNTIYFGEGSWLTVV.

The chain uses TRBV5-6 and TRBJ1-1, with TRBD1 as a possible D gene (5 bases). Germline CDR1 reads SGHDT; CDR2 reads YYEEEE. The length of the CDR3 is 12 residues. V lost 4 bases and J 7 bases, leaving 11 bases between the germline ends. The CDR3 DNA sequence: TGTGCCAGCAGCCTTGGGGGGATTGAAGCTTTCTTT. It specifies CASSLGGIEAFF.

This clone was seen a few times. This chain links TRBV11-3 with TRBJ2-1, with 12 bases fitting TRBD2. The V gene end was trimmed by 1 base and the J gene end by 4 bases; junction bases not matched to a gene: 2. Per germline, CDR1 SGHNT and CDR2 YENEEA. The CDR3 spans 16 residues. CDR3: CASSLGTSGIYNEQFF. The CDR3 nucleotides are TGTGCCAGCAGCTTAGGGACTAGCGGGATATACAATGAGCAGTTCTTC.

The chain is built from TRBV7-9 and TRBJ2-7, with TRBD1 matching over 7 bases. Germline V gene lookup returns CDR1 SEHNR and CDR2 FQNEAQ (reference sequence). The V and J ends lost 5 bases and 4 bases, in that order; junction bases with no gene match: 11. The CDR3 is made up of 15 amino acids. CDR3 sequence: CASSPGQEKGYEQYF. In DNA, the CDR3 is TGTGCCAGCAGCCCCGGACAGGAGAAGGGATACGAGCAGTACTTC.

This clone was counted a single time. The CDR3 loop is CASSPATGYSNQPQHF. Written as DNA, the CDR3 is TGTGCCAGCAGCCCTGCTACAGGTTATAGCAATCAGCCCCAGCATTTT. V gene TRBV16 combines with J gene TRBJ1-5; TRBD1 might be the D (5 bases). V lost 4 bases and J 0 bases, leaving 13 bases between the germline ends. Germline CDR1 and CDR2: KGHSY and FQNENV. CDR3 length equals 16 residues.

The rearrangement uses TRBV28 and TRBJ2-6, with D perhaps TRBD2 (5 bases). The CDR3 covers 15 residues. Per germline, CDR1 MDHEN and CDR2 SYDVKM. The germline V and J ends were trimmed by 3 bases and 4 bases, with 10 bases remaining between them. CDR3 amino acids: CASSFPGVGANVLTF. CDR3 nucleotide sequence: TGTGCCAGCAGTTTCCCCGGGGTCGGGGCCAACGTCCTGACTTTC.

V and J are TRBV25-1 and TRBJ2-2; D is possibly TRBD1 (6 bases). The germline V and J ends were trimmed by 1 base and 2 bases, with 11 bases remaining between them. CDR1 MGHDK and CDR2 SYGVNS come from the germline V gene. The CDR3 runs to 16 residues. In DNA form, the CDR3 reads TGTGCCAGCAGTGAATCGGGCAGGGGCAACACCGGGGAGCTGTTTTTT. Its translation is CASSESGRGNTGELFF.

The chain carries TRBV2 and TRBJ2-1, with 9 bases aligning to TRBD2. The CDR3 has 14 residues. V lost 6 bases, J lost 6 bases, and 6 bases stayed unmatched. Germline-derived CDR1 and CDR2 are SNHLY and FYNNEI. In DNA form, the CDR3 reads TGTGCCAGCAGAACCGGGACTAGCCCCAATGAGCAGTTCTTC. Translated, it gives CASRTGTSPNEQFF. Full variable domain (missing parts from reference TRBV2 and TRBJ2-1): EPEVTQTPSHQVTQMGQEVILRCVPISNHLYFYWYRQILGQKVEFLVSFYNNEISEKSEIFDDQFSVERPDGSNFTLKIRSTKLEDSAMYFCASRTGTSPNEQFFGPGTRLTVL.